One sample yielded the 15 T cell receptor beta chains listed below, sequenced in a study of OX40 agonist ivuxolimab in advanced cancers. The data were produced by immunoSEQ multiplex PCR, yet TCRdb's version contains in-frame clones alone and is incomplete. In the table there are 98,000 or so clones, approximately 90% of which are singletons. The source was CD4+ or CD8+ T cells sorted from blood, collected in a trial of the OX40 agonist ivuxolimab. These receptor sequences come from an adult with an advanced solid tumor such as melanoma, head and neck, liver or kidney cancer.

V gene TRBV6-1 combines with J gene TRBJ2-7, with a tentative D call TRBD1 (5 bases). Per germline, CDR1 MNHNS and CDR2 SASEGT. V lost 4 bases, J lost 3 bases, and 13 bases lay in between. The CDR3 is 14 amino acids. The DNA for the CDR3 is TGTGCCAGCAGTGTAGGAGTCAGGGACTACGAGCAGTACTTC. Its translation: CASSVGVRDYEQYF.

The chain couples TRBV5-6 to TRBJ1-2; TRBD1 matches 8 bases. The CDR3 totals 14 residues. The germline V gene has CDR1 SGHDT and CDR2 YYEEEE. The trim removed 5 bases at V and 4 bases at J, leaving 7 bases unmatched. CDR3 DNA: TGTGCCAGCAGAGTCCAGGGGGCGGCCTATGGCTACACCTTC. It codes for CASRVQGAAYGYTF.

This sequence joins TRBV29-1 and TRBJ2-3, with D uncertain. The V gene's germline CDR1 is SQVTM and CDR2 ANQGSEA. Trimming removed 3 bases from V and 3 bases from J, with 10 bases in between. The CDR3 runs 13 residues. CDR3 protein: CSVETQLTDTQYF. The CDR3, as DNA: TGCAGCGTTGAGACACAGTTAACAGATACGCAGTATTTT.

This clone was picked up one time. The chain joins TRBV6-4 to TRBJ2-4, with no clear D. Germline V gives CDR1 MRHNA, CDR2 SNTAGT. V shed 5 bases and J shed 1 base, with 12 bases lying between them. The CDR3 consists of 15 residues. The chain's CDR3 is CASSPDPSAKNIQYF. CDR3 coding DNA: TGTGCCAGCAGTCCCGACCCTTCGGCCAAAAACATTCAGTACTTC.

This clone has a single count. The rearrangement uses TRBV6-6 and TRBJ2-5; D gene ambiguous. Germline loops: CDR1 MNHNY, CDR2 SVGAGI (reference sequence). The CDR3 runs to 16 residues. V lost 6 bases and J lost 0, with 17 bases in between. DNA of the CDR3: TGTGCCAGCAGCGCGCCGAGACGACCGTACCAAGAGACCCAGTACTTC. The encoded protein is CASSAPRRPYQETQYF.

This clone came up once. The V gene is TRBV2, the J gene TRBJ2-1, with TRBD1 matching over 9 bases. With V trimmed by 0 bases and J by 6 bases, 12 bases remained unmatched. Per the germline V gene, CDR1 is SNHLY and CDR2 is FYNNEI. This CDR3 has 18 amino acids. As DNA, the CDR3 is TGTGCCAGCAGTGAAGCCCCTTCCACAGGGGGCGTTCGCAATGAGCAGTTCTTC. It encodes CASSEAPSTGGVRNEQFF.

This chain uses TRBV5-1 with TRBJ2-3; 10 positions match TRBD2. The V gene end was trimmed by 2 bases and the J gene end by 6 bases; junction bases not matched to a gene: 9. The CDR3 sequence is 16 residues long. Germline assignment: CDR1 SGHRS and CDR2 YFSETQ. As DNA, the CDR3 is TGCGCCAGCAGCTTTGGGAAGCGGGAGGGCCGGGATACGCAGTATTTT. As protein: CASSFGKREGRDTQYF. The variable domain in full, with the rest retrieved from reference TRBV5-1 and TRBJ2-3, is KAGVTQTPRYLIKTRGQQVTLSCSPISGHRSVSWYQQTPGQGLQFLFEYFSETQRNKGNFPGRFSGRQFSNSRSEMNVSTLELGDSALYLCASSFGKREGRDTQYFGPGTRLTVL.

The chain combines TRBV30 with TRBJ2-1; 14 bases are a match to TRBD2. The V gene end was trimmed by 8 bases and the J gene end by 6 bases; junction bases not matched to a gene: 6. CDR3 size: 14 residues. The germline gives CDR1 GTSNPN, CDR2 SVGIG (reference sequence). The CDR3 is CAQRLAGGGNEQFF. In nucleotides, the CDR3 is TGTGCCCAACGACTAGCGGGAGGGGGCAATGAGCAGTTCTTC.

The chain uses TRBV2 and TRBJ1-5; 8 bases agree with TRBD1. V was pared by 4 bases and J by 5 bases, with 7 bases of the junction left unmatched. The CDR3 is 15 amino acids. In germline, CDR1 is SNHLY, CDR2 FYNNEI. The CDR3 reads CASSVSGGFYQPQHF. The CDR3 region has the DNA TGTGCCAGCAGTGTGTCAGGGGGCTTTTATCAGCCCCAGCATTTT.

The chain joins TRBV5-4 to TRBJ2-3; TRBD2 matches 7 bases. The germline V gene encodes CDR1 SGHNT and CDR2 YYREEE (reference sequence). The V segment lost 5 bases and the J segment 2 bases; nucleotides outside the gene matches: 8. The CDR3 is 15 residues long. Here the CDR3 DNA reads TGTGCCAGCAGTCCCCCTAGCGGAGCCACAGATACGCAGTATTTT. It codes for CASSPPSGATDTQYF.

The DNA for the CDR3 is TGTGCCAGCAGCTTTTTATCCTGGGCGGCTGAAGCTTTCTTT. The encoded protein is CASSFLSWAAEAFF. The chain couples TRBV7-2 to TRBJ1-1; D gene uncertain. The CDR3 spans 14 residues. CDR1 SGHTA and CDR2 FQGNSA come from the germline V gene. The ends were cut back, 3 bases at V and 6 bases at J, with 14 bases in the middle.

V usage is TRBV30 and J usage is TRBJ2-1; D is unresolved. This CDR3 has 12 amino acids. CDR1 GTSNPN and CDR2 SVGIG come from the germline V gene (reference sequence). The CDR3: CGGSRVSNEQFF. The CDR3 bases are TGTGGCGGCTCACGCGTTTCCAATGAGCAGTTCTTC.

V is TRBV6-1 and J is TRBJ2-1; D ambiguous. The CDR3 extends over 14 amino acids. CDR1 and CDR2 (germline): MNHNS, SASEGT. V lost 3 bases to trimming and J lost 5 bases, with 11 bases between them. CDR3 residues: CASSEASIHNEQFF. As DNA, the CDR3 is TGTGCCAGCAGTGAGGCAAGTATCCACAATGAGCAGTTCTTC.

The V call is TRBV5-1, the J call TRBJ2-3, with TRBD1 identical over 9 bases. This CDR3 comprises 15 residues. From germline, CDR1 is SGHRS and CDR2 YFSETQ. Trimming at V came to 4 bases and at J to 3 bases, leaving 6 bases not matched to a gene. The CDR3, as DNA: TGCGCCAGCAGCCAGGGGGACAGGGAGACAGATACGCAGTATTTT. Residues: CASSQGDRETDTQYF. Supplemented by reference TRBV5-1 and TRBJ2-3, the full variable domain reads KAGVTQTPRYLIKTRGQQVTLSCSPISGHRSVSWYQQTPGQGLQFLFEYFSETQRNKGNFPGRFSGRQFSNSRSEMNVSTLELGDSALYLCASSQGDRETDTQYFGPGTRLTVL.

On this clone itself: Other DNA sequences in this specimen translate into the identical CDR3. V and J are TRBV7-9 and TRBJ2-3, with D uncertain. The CDR3 has 13 residues. Germline V gives CDR1 SEHNR, CDR2 FQNEAQ (reference sequence). V dropped 0 bases and J dropped 2 bases, with 3 bases sitting between them. The CDR3 reads CASSLASTDTQYF. Here the CDR3 DNA reads TGTGCCAGCAGCTTAGCGTCCACAGATACGCAGTATTTT.